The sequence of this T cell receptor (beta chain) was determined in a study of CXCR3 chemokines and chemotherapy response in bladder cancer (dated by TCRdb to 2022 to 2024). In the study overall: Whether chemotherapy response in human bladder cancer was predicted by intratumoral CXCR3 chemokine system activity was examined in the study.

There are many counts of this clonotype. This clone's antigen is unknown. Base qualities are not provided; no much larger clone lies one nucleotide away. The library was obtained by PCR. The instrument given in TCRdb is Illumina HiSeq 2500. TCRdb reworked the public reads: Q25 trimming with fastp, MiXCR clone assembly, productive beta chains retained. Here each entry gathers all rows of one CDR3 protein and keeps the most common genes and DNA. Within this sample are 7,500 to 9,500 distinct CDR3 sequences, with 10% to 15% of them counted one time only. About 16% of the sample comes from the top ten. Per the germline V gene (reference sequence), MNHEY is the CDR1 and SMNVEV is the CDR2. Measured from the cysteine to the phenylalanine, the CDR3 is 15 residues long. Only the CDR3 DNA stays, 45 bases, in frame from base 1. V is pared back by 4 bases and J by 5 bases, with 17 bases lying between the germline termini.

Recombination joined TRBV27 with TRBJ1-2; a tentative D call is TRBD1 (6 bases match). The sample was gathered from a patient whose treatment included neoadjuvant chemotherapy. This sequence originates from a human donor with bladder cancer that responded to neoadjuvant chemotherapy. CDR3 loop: CASSSARGGRYGYTF. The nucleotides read TGTGCCAGCAGTTCCGCGAGGGGGGGTAGGTATGGCTACACCTTC.